Below, one T cell receptor (beta chain) is given with its context. Its antigen remains undetermined. Base qualities are not recorded, but no much larger clone differs from it by a single base. Libraries were prepared through RT-PCR. The sequencing machine was an Illumina HiSeq 2500. The raw public data were reprocessed by TCRdb itself: fastp quality trimming at Q25, MiXCR clonotype calling, in-frame beta chains only. Each CDR3 protein appears once, grouped with its most common genes and DNA. Present in this sample are fewer than 800,000 distinct CDR3 sequences, approximately 14% of which were seen just once. The top ten hold approximately 10% of the sample. The data were taken from a study of response to subunit inactivated influenza vaccine (dated 2018 in TCRdb). About the investigation overall: Deep quantitative profiling of the T cell receptor repertoire was used in the study to follow responses to a trivalent subunit inactivated influenza vaccine.

CDR1 and CDR2 are drawn from the germline V gene (reference sequence): MNHEY, SMNVEV. The V and J ends are trimmed by 5 bases and 1 base, leaving 8 bases between them. The CDR3 sequence holds 13 residues, the cysteine and phenylalanine included. Only the CDR3 DNA is retained, 39 bases long and in frame from the first base. General conclusions and limits of the study: The authors proposed that each seasonal influenza vaccination may bring in only a limited number of new T cells.

This specimen consisted of PBMCs from blood, obtained 12 days after vaccination. This clonotype was sampled from a man aged 50 to 59 who received an inactivated influenza vaccine. Donor details come from another sample of the same person, matched by shared clones. The rearranged segments are TRBV27 and TRBJ2-5; the D gene assignment is ambiguous. This receptor carries the CDR3 CASSTSLQETQYF. The DNA sequence is as follows: TGTGCCAGCAGTACGAGCCTCCAAGAGACCCAGTACTTC.